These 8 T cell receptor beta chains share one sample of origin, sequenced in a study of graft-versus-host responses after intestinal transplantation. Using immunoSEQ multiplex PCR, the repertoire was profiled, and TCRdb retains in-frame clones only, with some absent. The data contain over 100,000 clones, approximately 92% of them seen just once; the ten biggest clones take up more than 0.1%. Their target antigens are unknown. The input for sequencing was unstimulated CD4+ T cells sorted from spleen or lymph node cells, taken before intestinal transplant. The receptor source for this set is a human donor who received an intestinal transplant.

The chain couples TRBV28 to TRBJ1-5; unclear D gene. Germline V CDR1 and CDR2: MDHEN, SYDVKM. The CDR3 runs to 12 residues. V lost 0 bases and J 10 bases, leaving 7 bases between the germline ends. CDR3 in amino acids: CASSLWRLPQHF. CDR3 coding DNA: TGTGCCAGCAGTTTATGGCGTCTTCCCCAGCATTTT.

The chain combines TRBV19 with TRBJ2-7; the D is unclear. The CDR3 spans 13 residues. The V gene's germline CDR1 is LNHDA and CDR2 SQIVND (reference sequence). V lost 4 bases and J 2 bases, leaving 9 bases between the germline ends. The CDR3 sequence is CASSTGPAYEQYF. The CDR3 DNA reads TGTGCCAGTAGTACTGGACCAGCCTACGAGCAGTACTTC.

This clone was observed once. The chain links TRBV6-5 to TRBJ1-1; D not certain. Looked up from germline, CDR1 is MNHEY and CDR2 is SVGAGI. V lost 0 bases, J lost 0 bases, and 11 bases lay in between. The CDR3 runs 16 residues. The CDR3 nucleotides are TGTGCCAGCAGTTACTCGAGCGGTCCCCTGAACACTGAAGCTTTCTTT. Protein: CASSYSSGPLNTEAFF.

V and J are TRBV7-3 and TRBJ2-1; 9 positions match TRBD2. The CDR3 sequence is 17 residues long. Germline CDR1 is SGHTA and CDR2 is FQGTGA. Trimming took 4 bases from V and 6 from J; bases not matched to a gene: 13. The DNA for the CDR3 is TGTGCCAGCAGCTCCCTTAGAGTAGCGGGAGTGGGCAATGAGCAGTTCTTC. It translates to CASSSLRVAGVGNEQFF.

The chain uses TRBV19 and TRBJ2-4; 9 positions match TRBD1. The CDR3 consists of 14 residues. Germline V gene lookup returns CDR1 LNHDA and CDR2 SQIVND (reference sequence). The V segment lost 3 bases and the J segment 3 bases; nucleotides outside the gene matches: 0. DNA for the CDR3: TGTGCCAGTAGTATGACAGGGGGCAAAAACATTCAGTACTTC. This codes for CASSMTGGKNIQYF. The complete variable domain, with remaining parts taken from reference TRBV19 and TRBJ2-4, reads DGGITQSPKYLFRKEGQNVTLSCEQNLNHDAMYWYRQDPGQGLRLIYYSQIVNDFQKGDIAEGYSVSREKKESFPLTVTSAQKNPTAFYLCASSMTGGKNIQYFGAGTRLSVL.

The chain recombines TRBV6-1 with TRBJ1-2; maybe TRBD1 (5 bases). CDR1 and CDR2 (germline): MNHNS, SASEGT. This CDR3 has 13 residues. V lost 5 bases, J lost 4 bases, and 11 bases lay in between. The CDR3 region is CASSRSGSYGYTF. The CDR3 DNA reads TGTGCCAGCAGTAGATCAGGGAGCTATGGCTACACCTTC.

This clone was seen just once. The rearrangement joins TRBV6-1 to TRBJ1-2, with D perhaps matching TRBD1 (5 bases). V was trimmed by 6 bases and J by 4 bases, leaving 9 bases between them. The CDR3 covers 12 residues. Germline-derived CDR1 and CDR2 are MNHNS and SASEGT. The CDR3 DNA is TGTGCCAGCAGCGCTGACAGCTATGGCTACACCTTC. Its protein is CASSADSYGYTF.

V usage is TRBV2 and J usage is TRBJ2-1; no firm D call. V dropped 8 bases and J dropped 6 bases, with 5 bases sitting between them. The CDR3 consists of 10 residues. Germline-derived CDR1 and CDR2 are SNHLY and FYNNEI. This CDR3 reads CASPGNEQFF. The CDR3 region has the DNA TGTGCCAGCCCGGGCAATGAGCAGTTCTTC. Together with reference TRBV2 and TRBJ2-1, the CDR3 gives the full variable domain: EPEVTQTPSHQVTQMGQEVILRCVPISNHLYFYWYRQILGQKVEFLVSFYNNEISEKSEIFDDQFSVERPDGSNFTLKIRSTKLEDSAMYFCASPGNEQFFGPGTRLTVL.